Listed here are 20 T cell receptor beta chains from one sample, sequenced in a study of T cells in pancreatic ductal adenocarcinoma. The selected patients with pancreatic ductal adenocarcinoma had surgery but no neoadjuvant therapy. Sequenced by immunoSEQ multiplex PCR; TCRdb stores in-frame clones only, minus some. The table has roughly 100,000 clones, about 95% seen once. The sequencing input was PBMCs. The receptors shown here come from a human donor with pancreatic ductal adenocarcinoma.

This clone was seen a single time. The chain recombines TRBV7-9 with TRBJ2-1; 8 bases map to TRBD2. Germline lookup yields CDR1 SEHNR and CDR2 FQNEAQ (reference sequence). Germline trimming cut 0 bases from V and 12 bases from J; bases unmatched to any gene: 13. The CDR3 has 16 amino acids. The CDR3 bases are TGTGCCAGCAGCTTAGCGTCAGGGGCGGGGGGCCGCGGGCAGTTCTTC. It encodes CASSLASGAGGRGQFF. Combining the CDR3 with reference TRBV7-9 and TRBJ2-1 gives the whole variable domain DTGVSQNPRHKITKRGQNVTFRCDPISEHNRLYWYRQTLGQGPEFLTYFQNEAQLEKSRLLSDRFSAERPKGSFSTLEIQRTEQGDSAMYLCASSLASGAGGRGQFFGPGTRLTVL.

The chain links TRBV7-9 to TRBJ2-3, with 7 bases that match TRBD2. The V gene's germline CDR1 is SEHNR and CDR2 FQNEAQ (reference sequence). V shed 1 base and J 5 bases; nucleotides not matched to a gene: 9. This CDR3 spans 16 amino acids. The CDR3 nucleotides are TGTGCCAGCAGCTTAGTAGGGCGGGAGATGATAGATACGCAGTATTTT. As protein: CASSLVGREMIDTQYF.

The J gene is TRBJ2-1, the V gene TRBV19, with a tentative D call TRBD2 (6 bases). The V and J ends lost 7 bases and 4 bases respectively, with 20 bases between them. This CDR3 has 16 amino acids. The germline V gene encodes CDR1 LNHDA and CDR2 SQIVND (reference sequence). The CDR3 DNA sequence: TGTGCCAGTAAAGGAGGAGGGTTCAAACCTTACAATGAGCAGTTCTTC. Protein: CASKGGGFKPYNEQFF.

This rearrangement joins TRBV28 to TRBJ2-7, with 11 nucleotides matching TRBD2. The V gene end was trimmed by 7 bases and the J gene end by 6 bases; junction bases not matched to a gene: 35. Germline V gene data show CDR1 as MDHEN and CDR2 as SYDVKM. The CDR3 has 23 residues. The CDR3 region has the DNA TGTGCCAGCACCCGGGGCGCCGTTGCTAATAGCGGGAGGGCCCATTTTGGGGCGCGCGAGCAGTACTTC. The encoded protein is CASTRGAVANSGRAHFGAREQYF.

V is TRBV5-1 and J is TRBJ1-1; D is perhaps TRBD1 (6 bases). The CDR3 has 14 residues. The germline V gene encodes CDR1 SGHRS and CDR2 YFSETQ. The ends were cut back, 1 base at V and 2 bases at J, with 9 bases in the middle. CDR3 amino acids: CASSLQGPNTEAFF. CDR3 sequence (DNA): TGCGCCAGCAGCTTGCAGGGGCCAAACACTGAAGCTTTCTTT.

The CDR3 DNA reads as TGTGCCAGCAGTTCCCAGGGGGCGAATCAGCCCCAGCATTTT. It is translated as CASSSQGANQPQHF. The chain employs TRBV27 and TRBJ1-5; 8 bases are shared with TRBD1. V lost 4 bases to trimming and J lost 4 bases; unmatched junction nucleotides: 3. The germline V gene encodes CDR1 MNHEY and CDR2 SMNVEV (reference sequence). The length of the CDR3 is 14 residues.

The J gene is TRBJ1-2, the V gene TRBV29-1, with D uncertain. Germline CDR1 SQVTM, CDR2 ANQGSEA. CDR3 length: 12 amino acids. V was shortened by 6 bases and J by 8 bases, with 16 bases between the two germline ends. In nucleotides, the CDR3 is TGCAGCGTCCGAGGAGCGGCAGGCGGCTACACCTTC. This sequence encodes CSVRGAAGGYTF.

The V gene is TRBV10-3, the J gene TRBJ2-5; the match to TRBD1 covers 7 bases. The trim removed 4 bases at V and 2 bases at J, leaving 10 bases unmatched. The V gene's germline CDR1 is ENHRY and CDR2 SYGVKD. This CDR3 has 16 amino acids. The CDR3 DNA reads TGTGCCATCAGTGTCGTTCTGGGACAGCTACAAGAGACCCAGTACTTC. Its protein is CAISVVLGQLQETQYF.

The V call is TRBV7-6, the J call TRBJ2-3; 8 bases map to TRBD2. Germline V gene lookup returns CDR1 SGHVS and CDR2 FNYEAQ. The CDR3 totals 16 residues. V lost 5 bases and J lost 2; bases outside the gene matches: 9. The DNA for the CDR3 is TGTGCCAGCAGCCCGCGGAATAGCGGGACCACAGATACGCAGTATTTT. Translation: CASSPRNSGTTDTQYF.

V usage is TRBV5-1 and J usage is TRBJ1-1, with no clear D. Germline loops: CDR1 SGHRS, CDR2 YFSETQ. Between the trimmed V and J ends, which lost 1 base and 0 bases, there was a span of 10 bases. The CDR3 length is 15 residues. The CDR3 nucleotides are TGCGCCAGCAGCTTGACCTTACAGCTGAACACTGAAGCTTTCTTT. Its translation is CASSLTLQLNTEAFF.

This clone has just a few counts. J is TRBJ2-7 and V is TRBV19; a possible D gene is TRBD2 (5 bases). The ends were cut back, 5 bases at V and 2 bases at J, with 10 bases in the middle. This CDR3 contains 13 residues. Germline CDR1 is LNHDA and CDR2 is SQIVND (reference sequence). The CDR3 spells CASSARGTYEQYF. CDR3 in DNA: TGTGCCAGTAGTGCTCGGGGTACCTACGAGCAGTACTTC.

This clone appeared once. This chain connects TRBV30 to TRBJ2-7; 7 bases line up with TRBD2. V dropped 4 bases and J dropped 3; count of bases not matched to a gene: 6. CDR3 length: 13 residues. Germline V gene sequence: CDR1 GTSNPN, CDR2 SVGIG (reference sequence). CDR3 nucleotides: TGTGCCTGGAAGGCTAGCGGCTACTACGAGCAGTACTTC. It translates to CAWKASGYYEQYF.

This rearrangement joins TRBV7-6 to TRBJ2-2, with 10 bases lining up with TRBD1. CDR3 length equals 16 residues. The V gene's germline CDR1 is SGHVS and CDR2 FNYEAQ. J was trimmed by 5 bases and V by 5 bases; bases with no gene match: 8. CDR3 DNA: TGTGCCAGCAGCCAACTTGGACAGGGGGTGACCGGGGAGCTGTTTTTT. This codes for CASSQLGQGVTGELFF.

The chain uses TRBV9 and TRBJ1-3; no clear D. Trimming took 4 bases from V and 0 from J, leaving 11 bases between them. Germline V gene sequence: CDR1 SGDLS, CDR2 YYNGEE. The CDR3 is 15 amino acids. The CDR3 sequence is CASSPRSDSGNTIYF. CDR3 bases: TGTGCCAGCAGCCCCCGCTCAGACTCTGGAAACACCATATATTTT.

The V and J genes are TRBV10-3 and TRBJ2-7, with 9 bases aligning to TRBD2. Germline-derived CDR1 and CDR2 are ENHRY and SYGVKD. The CDR3 runs 16 residues. Losses at the gene ends were 2 bases for V and 6 bases for J; bases not matched to a gene: 11. The CDR3 region has the DNA TGTGCCATCAGTGAGGGAGGATTAGCGGGAGCGCGCGAGCAGTACTTC. The encoded protein is CAISEGGLAGAREQYF.

The count of this clone is one. The chain uses TRBV30 and TRBJ2-5, with a weak D call TRBD1 (6 bases). This CDR3 comprises 13 residues. Trimming took 0 bases from V and 4 from J, leaving 9 bases between them. Germline V gene data show CDR1 as GTSNPN and CDR2 as SVGIG (reference sequence). The CDR3 nucleotides read TGTGCCTGGAGTGTACGCAGGGGAGAGACCCAGTACTTC. Residues: CAWSVRRGETQYF.

The chain uses TRBV18 and TRBJ2-7, with TRBD1 as a possible D gene (5 bases). V lost 3 bases and J 2 bases, leaving 14 bases between the germline ends. The CDR3 sequence is 15 residues long. The V gene's germline CDR1 is KGHSH and CDR2 LQKENI. In DNA form, the CDR3 reads TGTGCCAGCTCACCTCAGGGCCGCTCTACCTACGAGCAGTACTTC. Residues: CASSPQGRSTYEQYF.

The genes are TRBV7-9 and TRBJ1-1, with a possible D match to TRBD1 (5 bases). The CDR3 extends over 14 amino acids. The germline V gene encodes CDR1 SEHNR and CDR2 FQNEAQ (reference sequence). Trimming removed 1 base at V and 0 bases at J, with 6 bases between. The CDR3 protein is CASSLDRMNTEAFF. CDR3 nucleotide sequence: TGTGCCAGCAGCTTAGACAGGATGAACACTGAAGCTTTCTTT. Looking up the rest from reference TRBV7-9 and TRBJ1-1 gives the full variable domain: DTGVSQNPRHKITKRGQNVTFRCDPISEHNRLYWYRQTLGQGPEFLTYFQNEAQLEKSRLLSDRFSAERPKGSFSTLEIQRTEQGDSAMYLCASSLDRMNTEAFFGQGTRLTVV.

This clone was detected once. The chain is built from TRBV6-5 and TRBJ2-1; tentative D call: TRBD2 (5 bases). The CDR3 is 13 residues long. The germline V and J ends were trimmed by 4 bases and 12 bases, with 16 bases remaining between them. Germline V gene data show CDR1 as MNHEY and CDR2 as SVGAGI. CDR3 amino acids: CASSSSLSDLQFF. In nucleotides, the CDR3 is TGTGCCAGCAGTTCTAGCCTCTCGGACTTGCAGTTCTTC.

The CDR3 loop reads CASSSGPSPYEQYF. CDR3 nucleotide sequence: TGTGCCAGTTCCAGCGGCCCAAGTCCCTACGAGCAGTACTTC. This chain joins TRBV28 and TRBJ2-7, with a possible D match to TRBD2 (5 bases). Germline V CDR1 and CDR2: MDHEN, SYDVKM. Trimming took 9 bases from V and 2 from J, leaving 17 bases between them. The CDR3 covers 14 residues.